This is a list of T cell receptor beta chains from one sample in a study of blood T cell repertoires in COVID-19. The protocol was immunoSEQ multiplex PCR, while the TCRdb copy is restricted to in-frame clones and leaves out a portion. The sample holds 70,000 or so clones; approximately 80% are singletons and the top ten take less than 8%. The sequenced sample consisted of peripheral blood. Receptors originate from a woman aged 55-69 years with acute or convalescent COVID-19. The CDR3 runs from the conserved cysteine through the conserved F or W. Fields, in order: V gene, D gene, J gene, clone size, CDR3 protein, CDR3 DNA. A D gene is named only where the DNA matches it firmly. For some rows the clone size is stated as once, few or many, or as a class when expanded; others skip it.

TRBV12-5	NA	TRBJ1-1	NA	CASQPGSHTEAFF	TGTGCTAGCCAACCAGGGTCACACACTGAAGCTTTCTTT
TRBV5-1	TRBD1	TRBJ1-5	NA	CASSGTVCNQPQHF	TGCGCCAGCAGCGGGACAGTTTGCAATCAGCCCCAGCATTTT
TRBV7-2	NA	TRBJ1-3	NA	CASSLKGSSGNTIYF	TGTGCCAGCAGCTTAAAAGGGAGCTCTGGAAACACCATATATTTT
TRBV10-3	NA	TRBJ2-2	NA	CAIAQFSGELFF	TGTGCCATCGCACAGTTTTCCGGGGAGCTGTTTTTT
TRBV6-5	NA	TRBJ2-7	NA	CASSRTDYEQYF	TGTGCCAGCAGCCGGACTGACTACGAGCAGTACTTC
TRBV5-1	NA	TRBJ1-1	NA	CASSLAEGTSTEAFF	TGCGCCAGCAGCTTGGCCGAGGGGACAAGCACTGAAGCTTTCTTT
TRBV2	NA	TRBJ1-1	NA	CASRRGTTDEAFF	TGTGCCAGCAGGAGGGGGACGACAGATGAAGCTTTCTTT
TRBV5-1	TRBD1	TRBJ1-6	once	CASGQGNNNSPLHF	TGCGCCAGCGGACAGGGGAACAATAATTCACCCCTCCACTTT
TRBV19	NA	TRBJ1-5	NA	CASQIRDTPSNQPQHF	TGTGCCAGCCAAATCCGGGACACTCCTAGCAATCAGCCCCAGCATTTT
TRBV21-1	NA	TRBJ2-3	few	CASSKAPENRDTQYF	TGTGCCAGCAGCAAAGCTCCGGAAAACAGAGATACGCAGTATTTT
TRBV6-6	NA	TRBJ1-2	NA	CASSSLGVGYGYTF	TGTGCCAGCAGTTCCCTCGGGGTCGGCTATGGCTACACCTTC
TRBV6-2/TRBV6-3	TRBD1	TRBJ2-1	NA	CASSPWGQADNEQFF	TGTGCCAGCAGTCCCTGGGGACAGGCAGACAATGAGCAGTTCTTC
TRBV7-2	TRBD2	TRBJ2-1	NA	CASSLEAGGHNEQFF	TGTGCCAGCAGCTTAGAAGCGGGGGGGCATAATGAGCAGTTCTTC
TRBV10-2	NA	TRBJ2-1	NA	CASLGEDADSYNEQFF	TGCGCCAGCCTAGGGGAAGATGCGGATTCCTACAATGAGCAGTTCTTC
TRBV5-6	TRBD1	TRBJ1-3	NA	CASSWTGRNTIYF	TGTGCCAGCAGCTGGACAGGGAGAAACACCATATATTTT
TRBV30	NA	TRBJ1-1	NA	CAWSVWGTSTEAFF	TGTGCCTGGAGTGTTTGGGGGACTAGCACTGAAGCTTTCTTT
TRBV4-2	TRBD1	TRBJ2-3	few	CASSPGQATDTQYF	TGTGCCAGCAGCCCGGGACAGGCCACAGATACGCAGTATTTT
TRBV11-2	TRBD1	TRBJ2-7	NA	CASSLVGTAPEQYF	TGTGCCAGCAGCTTAGTCGGGACAGCGCCCGAGCAGTACTTC
TRBV12-3/TRBV12-4	NA	TRBJ1-1	NA	CASSLGPNTEAFF	TGTGCCAGCAGTTTGGGGCCGAACACTGAAGCTTTCTTT
TRBV19	TRBD1	TRBJ1-5	NA	CASSIGTGEGQPQHF	TGTGCCAGTAGTATTGGGACAGGAGAGGGCCAGCCCCAGCATTTT
TRBV6-6	NA	TRBJ1-1	NA	CASSQTRMNTEAFF	TGTGCCAGCAGTCAGACAAGAATGAACACTGAAGCTTTCTTT
TRBV12-3/TRBV12-4	TRBD1	TRBJ2-7	NA	CASSSGRGNEQYF	TGTGCCAGCAGTTCCGGCAGGGGGAACGAGCAGTACTTC
TRBV11-2	TRBD1	TRBJ1-4	once	CASSYNRGVREKLFF	TGTGCCAGCAGCTACAACAGGGGAGTTCGCGAAAAACTGTTTTTT
TRBV10-2	NA	TRBJ1-2	NA	CASSEGYYGYTF	TGCGCCAGCAGTGAGGGCTACTATGGCTACACCTTC
TRBV18	NA	TRBJ1-1	NA	CASSPPLTGHNTEAFF	TGTGCCAGCTCACCACCCCTTACAGGGCACAACACTGAAGCTTTCTTT
TRBV9	NA	TRBJ1-6	NA	CASSVGETRGSPLHF	TGTGCCAGCAGCGTAGGTGAGACCCGCGGGTCACCCCTCCACTTT
TRBV9	TRBD1	TRBJ2-2	NA	CASSVFGQVNTGELFF	TGTGCCAGCAGCGTATTTGGACAGGTGAACACCGGGGAGCTGTTTTTT
TRBV24-1	NA	TRBJ2-7	NA	CATSDLSGAGSCCEQYF	TGTGCCACCAGTGATTTGTCGGGCGCGGGGTCGTGTTGTGAGCAGTACTTC
TRBV19	NA	TRBJ1-2	NA	CASASGREPYGYTF	TGTGCCAGTGCAAGCGGCCGGGAACCTTATGGCTACACCTTC
TRBV5-1	TRBD2	TRBJ2-3	NA	CASSSLGGLVKDTQYF	TGCGCCAGCAGCTCCCTCGGGGGGTTGGTCAAAGATACGCAGTATTTT
TRBV7-2	TRBD1	TRBJ1-3	NA	CASSLSQGARGNTIYF	TGTGCCAGCAGCTTATCACAGGGGGCAAGAGGAAACACCATATATTTT
TRBV18	TRBD1	TRBJ1-4	few	CASSPGTAFGEKLFF	TGTGCCAGCTCACCAGGGACAGCCTTTGGGGAAAAACTGTTTTTT
TRBV10-1	TRBD1	TRBJ1-2	once	CASSSDRERGYTF	TGCGCCAGCAGTTCTGACAGGGAGCGCGGCTACACCTTC
TRBV2	TRBD2	TRBJ2-7	few	CASSELAGNYEQYF	TGTGCCAGCAGTGAACTAGCGGGGAATTACGAGCAGTACTTC
TRBV3-1/TRBV3-2	NA	TRBJ1-6	once	CASSQERTPLHF	TGTGCCAGCAGCCAAGAGCGGACACCCCTCCACTTT
TRBV5-1	TRBD1	TRBJ1-1	NA	CASSKGQGGFNTEAFF	TGCGCCAGCAGCAAAGGACAGGGCGGGTTTAACACTGAAGCTTTCTTT
TRBV6-5	NA	TRBJ1-5	few	CASRQASNQPQHF	TGTGCCAGCAGGCAAGCATCCAATCAGCCCCAGCATTTT
TRBV9	NA	TRBJ2-5	NA	CASSRTGTTQETQYF	TGTGCCAGCAGCAGAACCGGGACAACTCAAGAGACCCAGTACTTC
TRBV2	TRBD1	TRBJ1-2	NA	CASSEAEGGASWSYGYTF	TGTGCCAGCAGTGAAGCAGAAGGGGGCGCCTCGTGGAGCTATGGCTACACCTTC
TRBV6-4	TRBD1	TRBJ1-2	NA	CASSDTRTGGFSGGYTF	TGTGCCAGCAGTGACACTCGGACAGGGGGCTTCTCAGGTGGCTACACCTTC
TRBV5-5	TRBD1	TRBJ1-5	NA	CASSRTGTGTGGMAQHF	TGTGCCAGCAGCAGGACCGGGACCGGGACAGGGGGCATGGCCCAGCATTTT
TRBV27	TRBD1	TRBJ1-2	NA	CASSPGQFYGYTF	TGTGCCAGCAGCCCGGGACAGTTCTATGGCTACACCTTC
TRBV29-1	TRBD1	TRBJ1-2	once	CSAGDRGNYGYTF	TGCAGCGCGGGGGACAGGGGGAACTATGGCTACACCTTC
TRBV19	TRBD1	TRBJ1-6	NA	CASSTTGAGNSPLHF	TGTGCCAGTAGTACCACAGGGGCGGGGAATTCACCCCTCCACTTT
TRBV6-5	TRBD1	TRBJ1-5	NA	CASSYRDRGLNQPQHF	TGTGCCAGCAGTTACCGGGACAGGGGCCTAAATCAGCCCCAGCATTTT
TRBV11-3	TRBD1	TRBJ2-1	NA	CASSLSRTGGYNEQFF	TGTGCCAGCAGCTTAAGCAGGACAGGGGGGTACAATGAGCAGTTCTTC
TRBV7-2	TRBD2	TRBJ2-3	NA	CASSSPLTSGRFTDTQYF	TGTGCCAGCAGCTCTCCACTTACTAGCGGGAGATTCACAGATACGCAGTATTTT
TRBV10-3	TRBD1	TRBJ2-7	NA	CAISESTGDPEQYF	TGTGCCATCAGTGAGTCCACAGGGGACCCCGAGCAGTACTTC
TRBV5-4	NA	TRBJ1-3	NA	CASSLRQPSGNTIYF	TGTGCCAGCAGCTTGCGACAGCCGTCTGGAAACACCATATATTTT
TRBV16	NA	TRBJ2-2	NA	CASSQSLVGELFF	TGTGCCAGCAGCCAATCTCTCGTAGGGGAGCTGTTTTTT
TRBV9	TRBD1	TRBJ1-2	NA	CASSVAGTGDGYTF	TGTGCCAGCAGCGTAGCGGGGACAGGGGACGGCTACACCTTC
TRBV19	TRBD2	TRBJ2-4	NA	CASSEGREGNIQYF	TGTGCCAGTAGTGAGGGGAGGGAGGGAAACATTCAGTACTTC